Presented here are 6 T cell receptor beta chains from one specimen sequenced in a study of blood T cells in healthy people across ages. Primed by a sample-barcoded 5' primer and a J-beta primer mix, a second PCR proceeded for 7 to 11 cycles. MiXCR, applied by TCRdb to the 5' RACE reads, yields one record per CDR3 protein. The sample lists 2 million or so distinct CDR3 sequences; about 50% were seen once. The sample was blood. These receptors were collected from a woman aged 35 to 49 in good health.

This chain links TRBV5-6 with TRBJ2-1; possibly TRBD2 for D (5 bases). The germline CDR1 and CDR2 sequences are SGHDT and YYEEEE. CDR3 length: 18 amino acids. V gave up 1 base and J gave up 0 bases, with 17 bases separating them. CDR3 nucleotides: TGTGCCAGCAGCTTGACATCGAAGCGGAACAGCTCCTACAATGAGCAGTTCTTC. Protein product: CASSLTSKRNSSYNEQFF.

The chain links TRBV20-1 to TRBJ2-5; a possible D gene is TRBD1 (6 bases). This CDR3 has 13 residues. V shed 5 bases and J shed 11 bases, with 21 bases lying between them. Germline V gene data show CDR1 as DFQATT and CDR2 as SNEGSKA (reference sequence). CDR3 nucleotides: TGCAGTGCTCGGACAGTGACCTTTGGAGAGCAGTACTTC. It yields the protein CSARTVTFGEQYF.

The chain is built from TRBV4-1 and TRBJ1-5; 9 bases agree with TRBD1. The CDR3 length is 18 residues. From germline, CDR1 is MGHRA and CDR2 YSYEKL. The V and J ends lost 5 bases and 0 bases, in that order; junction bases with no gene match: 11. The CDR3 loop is CASSNTRTGERSNQPQHF. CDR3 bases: TGCGCCAGCAGCAACACTCGGACAGGGGAACGTAGCAATCAGCCCCAGCATTTT.

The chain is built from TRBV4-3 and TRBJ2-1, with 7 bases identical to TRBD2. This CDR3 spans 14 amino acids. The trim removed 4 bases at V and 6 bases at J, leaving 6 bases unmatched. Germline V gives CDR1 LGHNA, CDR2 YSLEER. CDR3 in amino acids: CASSLLAESNEQFF. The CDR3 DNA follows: TGCGCCAGCAGCCTCCTAGCGGAATCCAATGAGCAGTTCTTC.

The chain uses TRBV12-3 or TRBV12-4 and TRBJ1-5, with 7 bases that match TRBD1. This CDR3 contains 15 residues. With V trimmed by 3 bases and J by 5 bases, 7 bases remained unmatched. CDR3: CASSFPTGRHQPQHF. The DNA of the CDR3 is TGTGCCAGCAGTTTCCCGACAGGGCGCCATCAGCCCCAGCATTTT.

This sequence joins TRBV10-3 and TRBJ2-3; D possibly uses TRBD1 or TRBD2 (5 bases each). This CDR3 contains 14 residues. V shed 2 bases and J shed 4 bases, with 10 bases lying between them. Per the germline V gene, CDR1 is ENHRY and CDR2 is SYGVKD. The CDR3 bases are TGTGCCATCAGTGAGAATGGGGGACCAGATACGCAGTATTTT. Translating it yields CAISENGGPDTQYF.